The 7 T cell receptor beta chains listed next were all sequenced from one sample in a study of graft-versus-host responses after intestinal transplantation. These receptors lack a known antigen. The assay was immunoSEQ multiplex PCR, and TCRdb's table has in-frame clones only and misses some. In the table there are 75,000 to 100,000 clones, roughly 92% of which are singletons. This material consisted of unstimulated CD4+ T cells sorted from spleen or lymph node cells, taken before intestinal transplant. These receptors were obtained from a human donor who received an intestinal transplant.

The V call is TRBV21-1, the J call TRBJ2-1; the table's D call, TRBD2, has no DNA check behind it. TRBV21-1 is marked as a pseudogene. This CDR3 spans 19 amino acids. The CDR3 DNA sequence: TGTGCCAGCAGCATTGTCCCTAGAGGCGGGGGAAGCTGTTACAATGAGCAGTTCTTC. It codes for CASSIVPRGGGSCYNEQFF.

This sequence joins TRBV5-4 and TRBJ2-5; TRBD2 matches 8 bases. Trimming at V came to 2 bases and at J to 5 bases, leaving 11 bases not matched to a gene. In germline, CDR1 is SGHNT, CDR2 YYREEE (reference sequence). The CDR3 extends over 16 amino acids. CDR3 sequence (DNA): TGTGCCAGCAGCTTAGGGCTAGCGGGCTTTTCCGAGACCCAGTACTTC. Protein product: CASSLGLAGFSETQYF.

This chain connects TRBV6-1 to TRBJ1-2; D is unresolved. CDR3 length equals 16 residues. Germline CDR1 reads MNHNS; CDR2 reads SASEGT. Deletions cut 1 base from V and 1 base from J, with 13 bases between. The CDR3, as DNA: TGTGCCAGCAGTGAAGGGCCCGTCGCGGGTAACTATGGCTACACCTTC. It yields the protein CASSEGPVAGNYGYTF.

The chain combines TRBV7-8 with TRBJ1-6; no firm D call. CDR3 length: 16 residues. Germline V gene data show CDR1 as SGHVS and CDR2 as FQNEAQ. The V gene lost 5 bases and the J gene lost 7 bases, with 18 bases spanning the gap. CDR3 DNA sequence: TGTGCCAGCAGCCCAACGCCCGGGGTCCTCAATTCACCCCTCCACTTT. As protein: CASSPTPGVLNSPLHF.

CDR3 in DNA: TGTGCCAGCAGCGTAGATCAGGGTATCAGGGATACGCAGTATTTT. Protein: CASSVDQGIRDTQYF. The genes are TRBV9 and TRBJ2-3; TRBD1 might be the D (5 bases). Germline V gives CDR1 SGDLS, CDR2 YYNGEE. V lost 0 bases and J lost 6, with 14 bases in between. The CDR3 has 15 residues. Variable domain in full (rest from reference TRBV9 and TRBJ2-3): DSGVTQTPKHLITATGQRVTLRCSPRSGDLSVYWYQQSLDQGLQFLIQYYNGEERAKGNILERFSAQQFPDLHSELNLSSLELGDSALYFCASSVDQGIRDTQYFGPGTRLTVL.

This chain joins TRBV11-2 and TRBJ2-2; D is undetermined. The CDR3 spans 11 residues. Germline V gives CDR1 SGHAT, CDR2 FQNNGV. V was clipped by 5 bases and J by 9 bases, with 7 bases between them. The CDR3 bases are TGTGCCAGCAGCCCTTACAGGGAGCTGTTTTTT. Translating it yields CASSPYRELFF.

This clone has a handful of counts. The J gene is TRBJ1-4, the V gene TRBV28; D is unresolved. Trimming stripped 6 bases from V and 6 bases from J, with 14 bases between. This CDR3 is built from 14 residues. Germline V gene sequence: CDR1 MDHEN, CDR2 SYDVKM. CDR3 sequence (DNA): TGTGCCAGCAGGGAAGTCGGGAGAGATGAAAAACTGTTTTTT. This encodes CASREVGRDEKLFF.